This entry lists 13 T cell receptor beta chains sequenced from one sample in a study of OX40 agonist ivuxolimab in advanced cancers. TCRdb's copy holds only in-frame clones and misses some; the assay was immunoSEQ multiplex PCR. The table records under 50,000 clones, roughly 80% of them present only once. The input for sequencing was CD4+ or CD8+ T cells sorted from blood, taken in a trial of the OX40 agonist ivuxolimab. These receptors came from an adult with an advanced solid tumor such as melanoma, head and neck, liver or kidney cancer.

This chain connects TRBV11-3 to TRBJ2-5, with D perhaps TRBD2 (5 bases). The germline CDR1 and CDR2 sequences are SGHNT and YENEEA. V gave up 2 bases and J gave up 1 base, with 8 bases separating them. The CDR3 length is 14 residues. For the CDR3, the DNA is TGTGCCAGCAGCTTAACGGGATCCCAAGAGACCCAGTACTTC. It codes for CASSLTGSQETQYF.

The chain employs TRBV27 and TRBJ2-1, with 8 positions matching TRBD1. Germline V gene lookup returns CDR1 MNHEY and CDR2 SMNVEV (reference sequence). J gave up 4 bases and V 3 bases, and 8 bases lay outside the gene matches. The CDR3 is 16 residues long. This CDR3 is CASSLGPDREYNEQFF. CDR3 nucleotide sequence: TGTGCCAGCAGTTTGGGACCGGACAGGGAATACAATGAGCAGTTCTTC.

V is TRBV7-6 and J is TRBJ2-5, with TRBD1 matching over 11 bases. CDR1 and CDR2 (germline): SGHVS, FNYEAQ. V lost 5 bases, J lost 2 bases, and 19 bases stayed unmatched. The CDR3 length is 20 residues. The CDR3 protein is CASSRYRSDRGLSRQETQYF. The CDR3 DNA is TGTGCCAGCAGCCGTTATCGTTCGGACAGGGGGCTGTCGAGGCAAGAGACCCAGTACTTC.

The chain carries TRBV2 and TRBJ2-1; weak D call: TRBD2 (6 bases). Between the trimmed V and J ends, which lost 8 bases and 4 bases, there was a span of 12 bases. Germline V gene sequence: CDR1 SNHLY, CDR2 FYNNEI. CDR3 length: 13 amino acids. DNA of the CDR3: TGTGCCAGCTCACTAGCTCTATACAATGAGCAGTTCTTC. This encodes CASSLALYNEQFF.

The chain recombines TRBV15 with TRBJ1-1; perhaps TRBD1 as D (6 bases). Germline CDR1 and CDR2: LNHNV and YYDKDF (reference sequence). The CDR3 length is 15 residues. V dropped 3 bases and J dropped 3 bases, with 14 bases sitting between them. CDR3 in DNA: TGTGCCACCAGCAGGGGGGACATGACGGACACTGAAGCTTTCTTT. This gives the protein CATSRGDMTDTEAFF.

The V and J genes are TRBV23-1 and TRBJ2-4; TRBD1 matches at 7 bases. TRBV23-1 belongs to the ORF category, with a function that is uncertain. V lost 5 bases and J lost 3; bases outside the gene matches: 4. The CDR3 totals 14 residues. The CDR3 sequence is CASSRGLGKNIQYF. In nucleotides, the CDR3 is TGCGCCAGCAGTAGGGGGCTCGGCAAAAACATTCAGTACTTC.

This clone was seen a single time. V is TRBV5-1 and J is TRBJ1-1; no reliable D call. The CDR3 sequence is 15 residues long. Trimming shortened V by 4 bases and J by 1 base, and 14 bases separated the two germline ends. Germline CDR1 is SGHRS and CDR2 is YFSETQ. The CDR3 reads CASSLQDFGNTEAFF. CDR3 DNA: TGCGCCAGCAGCCTGCAGGACTTCGGGAACACTGAAGCTTTCTTT.

The chain joins TRBV2 to TRBJ1-5; D not certain. Germline CDR1 and CDR2: SNHLY and FYNNEI. Trimming removed 4 bases at V and 2 bases at J, with 9 bases between. This CDR3 has 14 amino acids. The CDR3 DNA sequence: TGTGCCAGCAGTGTGGAACGGGGCAATCAGCCCCAGCATTTT. The encoded protein is CASSVERGNQPQHF.

CDR3 sequence reads: CASRPQGSNQPQHF. The CDR3 coding sequence is TGTGCCAGCAGGCCGCAGGGGAGCAATCAGCCCCAGCATTTT. The chain joins TRBV6-6 to TRBJ1-5; the D gene is possibly TRBD1 (6 bases). V was cut by 6 bases and J by 1 base, with 10 bases left in between. The CDR3 has 14 residues. Germline V CDR1 and CDR2: MNHNY, SVGAGI (reference sequence).

In its sample, this clone was seen once. This chain links TRBV5-1 with TRBJ2-7, with 8 bases aligning to TRBD2. Germline V gene sequence: CDR1 SGHRS, CDR2 YFSETQ. V lost 4 bases and J lost 2; bases outside the gene matches: 8. The CDR3 covers 15 residues. CDR3 region: CASSLTSGGPYEQYF. In DNA form, the CDR3 reads TGCGCCAGCAGCCTCACGAGCGGGGGTCCCTACGAGCAGTACTTC. Combining the CDR3 with reference TRBV5-1 and TRBJ2-7 gives the whole variable domain KAGVTQTPRYLIKTRGQQVTLSCSPISGHRSVSWYQQTPGQGLQFLFEYFSETQRNKGNFPGRFSGRQFSNSRSEMNVSTLELGDSALYLCASSLTSGGPYEQYFGPGTRLTVT.

CDR3 residues: CASRTHIGTYNEQFF. CDR3 sequence (DNA): TGTGCCAGCAGGACTCATATAGGAACATACAATGAGCAGTTCTTC. This sequence joins TRBV6-1 and TRBJ2-1; D gene uncertain. Between the trimmed V and J ends, which lost 6 bases and 4 bases, there was a span of 16 bases. Germline V lookup: CDR1 MNHNS, CDR2 SASEGT. The CDR3 is 15 amino acids.

The V call is TRBV5-8, the J call TRBJ1-5; possible D gene TRBD1, 6 bases. This CDR3 has 15 residues. Looked up from germline, CDR1 is SGHTS and CDR2 is YDEGEE. V was trimmed by 4 bases and J by 0 bases, leaving 11 bases between them. The CDR3 region is CASSRDTSSNQPQHF. Written as DNA, the CDR3 is TGTGCCAGCAGCCGGGACACCTCTAGCAATCAGCCCCAGCATTTT.

The chain joins TRBV12-5 to TRBJ2-7; 7 bases line up with TRBD1. CDR3 length: 15 amino acids. V was clipped by 6 bases and J by 2 bases; unmatched bases: 10. Looked up from germline, CDR1 is LGHNT and CDR2 is FRNRAP. In nucleotides, the CDR3 is TGTGCTAGTGGACCTAGGACAGGCCCCCCCTACGAGCAGTACTTC. Translating gives CASGPRTGPPYEQYF.